This TCR beta chain derives from a study of cytomegalovirus exposure and HLA in healthy donors. On the study more broadly: An early release of data contained roughly 90 million unique TCRs, which came from HLA-typed donors. For the 300 to 450 genotyped donors, 75% to 90% fell within the Caucasian-associated ancestry cluster.

The germline gives CDR1 MRHNA, CDR2 SNTAGT. This CDR3 comprises 16 residues. After removal of 3 bases from V and 5 bases from J, the junction contained 9 bases not matched to a gene. The PCR had 60 Vbeta and 13 Jbeta primers. Repertoires were generated with immunoSEQ multiplex PCR, while TCRdb's copy carries only in-frame clones and drops some. Here the sample spans about 160,000 clones, 71% being singletons. The sequence derives from a woman in her twenties or thirties in good health and CMV-seronegative. Material: PBMCs. The chain joins TRBV6-4 to TRBJ2-5; 10 nucleotides align to TRBD2. The DNA of the CDR3 is TGTGCCAGCAGTGAAAACCCTAGCGGGAGTTACGAGACCCAGTACTTC. This gives the protein CASSENPSGSYETQYF.